A selection of T cell receptor beta chains follows, all from one sample in a study of quantifying T cell responses using KT2 cells. One entry per CDR3 protein, called by TCRdb with MiXCR from the UMI-ligation and nested PCR reads. This sample has approximately 60,000 distinct CDR3 sequences, with about 12% found just once. The sequenced sample was PBMCs spiked with cells of the T cell clone KT2. These receptors were obtained from a human donor. The CDR3 runs from the conserved cysteine through the conserved F or W. Each record gives: clone size, V gene, D gene, J gene, CDR3 DNA, CDR3 protein. D genes are given only for firm matches. The size of a clone is reported for some rows only, either as once, few or many, or as a class for expanded clones.

>.|TRBV5-1|.|TRBJ2-5
TGCGCCAGCAGCTCGGTGGACGGAGCCCAAGAGACCCAGTACTTC
CASSSVDGAQETQYF
>.|TRBV29-1|.|TRBJ2-1
TGCAGGGCCGGGGCTTGGGGTGAGCAGTTCTTC
CRAGAWGEQFF
>.|TRBV2|.|TRBJ1-1
TGTGCCAGGTCCCGGGACTTCAACACTGAAGCTTTCTTT
CARSRDFNTEAFF
>.|TRBV5-8|TRBD1|TRBJ2-7
TGTGCCAGCAGCTTTACGGGGACAGGGTCCTACGAGCAGTACTTC
CASSFTGTGSYEQYF
>.|TRBV29-1|.|TRBJ2-5
TGCAGCGTTGAAAAACCCCAGGGGGAGACCCAGTACTTC
CSVEKPQGETQYF
>.|TRBV29-1|.|TRBJ2-6
TGCAGCGTTGGGAGTTCTGGGGCCAACGTCCTGACTTTC
CSVGSSGANVLTF
>.|TRBV25-1|TRBD1|TRBJ1-1
TGTGCCAGCAGTGGGGCAGTTTTGGGACAGATGGGAGTAGAGGCTTTCTTT
CASSGAVLGQMGVEAFF
>few|TRBV2|TRBD1|TRBJ2-3
TGTGCCAGCGGGGACAGGGCCTCTGGCACAGATACGCAGTATTTT
CASGDRASGTDTQYF
>few|TRBV9|.|TRBJ2-2
TGTGCCAGCAGCTCCCTTGCGAACACCGGGGAGCTGTTTTTT
CASSSLANTGELFF
>few|TRBV29-1|.|TRBJ2-7
TGCAGCGTTGTACGAGGTTGGGGCGGAACCTACGAGCAGTACTTC
CSVVRGWGGTYEQYF
>.|TRBV7-9|TRBD1|TRBJ1-5
TGTGCCAGCAGCTTAGGGGACAGTCCCAATCAGCCCCAGCATTTT
CASSLGDSPNQPQHF
>.|TRBV6-1|.|TRBJ2-1
TGTGCCAGCAGGAACGCCGACAGGTCCCAGTTCTTC
CASRNADRSQFF
>few|TRBV7-2|.|TRBJ2-1
TGTGCCAGCAGCTTGCGAGACGGACAGGAGCAGTTCTTC
CASSLRDGQEQFF
>.|TRBV2|TRBD1|TRBJ2-3
TGTGCCAGCAGTGAGCAGGGGGCGGGGGATACGCAGTATTTT
CASSEQGAGDTQYF
>many|TRBV11-2|TRBD1|TRBJ1-1
TGTGCCAGCAGCTCCCCGGGACAGGGTCCCGCGAAAACTGAAGCTTTCTTT
CASSSPGQGPAKTEAFF
>many|TRBV12-3/TRBV12-4|.|TRBJ2-3
TGTGCCAGCAGTTGGACAGATACGCAGTATTTT
CASSWTDTQYF
>.|TRBV2|.|TRBJ2-7
TGTGCCAGCAGTACTCCCAGAGACCGGCGGGGTTACGAGCAGTACTTC
CASSTPRDRRGYEQYF
>few|TRBV10-2|.|TRBJ1-4
TGCGCCAGCAGTGAGTCCACTCGTGAAAAACTGTTTTTT
CASSESTREKLFF
>few|TRBV5-1|TRBD1|TRBJ1-2
TGCGCCAGCAGCTCGAGATTGGACAGGGGGAATGGCTACACCTTC
CASSSRLDRGNGYTF
>few|TRBV20-1|TRBD1|TRBJ1-5
TGCAGTGCCGGACCGACAGGGTCCTTGAGCAATCAGCCCCAGCATTTT
CSAGPTGSLSNQPQHF
>few|TRBV11-2|TRBD1|TRBJ2-7
TGTGCCAGCAGCTTCGCCGGGACAGAAAACTACGAGCAGTACTTC
CASSFAGTENYEQYF
>many|TRBV29-1|TRBD1|TRBJ2-6
TGCAGCGTAATGGACAGGGGCTTTGGGGCCAACGTCCTGACTTTC
CSVMDRGFGANVLTF
>few|TRBV2|.|TRBJ2-7
TGTGCCAGCAGTGAGACCTGGCAGTCGGACGAGCAGTACTTC
CASSETWQSDEQYF
>few|TRBV3-1|.|TRBJ1-1
TGTGCCAGCAGCCAAGTCGCAGTCCGGGTGAACACTGAAGCTTTCTTT
CASSQVAVRVNTEAFF
>.|TRBV12-3/TRBV12-4|.|TRBJ1-6
TGTGCCAGCAGGACAGGACGGTCTGTGGGACCCCTCCACTTT
CASRTGRSVGPLHF
>.|TRBV2|.|TRBJ2-1
TGTGCCAGCAGTGAAAGGGGGACACGGGGGTGGGAGCAGTTCTTC
CASSERGTRGWEQFF
>few|TRBV7-7|TRBD2|TRBJ2-4
TGTGCTAGCAGCTTAGTCCCACTGGGGGAGGGCAAAAACATTCAGTACTTC
CASSLVPLGEGKNIQYF
>few|TRBV20-1|.|TRBJ2-3
TGCAGTGCTAGAGATCCGGGGGCCACAGATACGCAGTATTTT
CSARDPGATDTQYF
>.|TRBV4-1|.|TRBJ2-1
TGCGCCAGCAGCCAAAGAGGTCGAGGAAGGAATGAGCAGTTCTTC
CASSQRGRGRNEQFF
>.|TRBV27|TRBD1|TRBJ1-1
TGTGCCAGCAGTCTAACGACAGGGCACACTGAAGCTTTCTTT
CASSLTTGHTEAFF
>.|TRBV29-1|.|TRBJ2-5
TGCAGCGTTACGAGGCAACAAGAGACCCAGTACTTC
CSVTRQQETQYF
>.|TRBV20-1|.|TRBJ1-2
TGCAGTGTCGCCGACAGGTCCTCGCGCTATGGCTACACCTTC
CSVADRSSRYGYTF
>few|TRBV6-4|TRBD2|TRBJ2-1
TGTGCCAGCAGTGACTCGAGCCTAGCGGGAGGGGGTGAGCAGTTCTTC
CASSDSSLAGGGEQFF
>many|TRBV15|.|TRBJ2-7
TGTGCCACCAGCAGGCCGGAGGGACCGGACGAGCAGTACTTC
CATSRPEGPDEQYF
>.|TRBV3-1|TRBD1|TRBJ1-5
TGTGCCAGCAGCCAAGGGACAGGGCGAAATCAGCCCCAGCATTTT
CASSQGTGRNQPQHF
>few|TRBV12-3/TRBV12-4|.|TRBJ2-5
TGTGCCAGCAGTTTAGCGTTGACAGACAAAGAGACCCAGTACTTC
CASSLALTDKETQYF
>.|TRBV7-2|.|TRBJ2-1
TGTGCCAGCAGCATCCGACCGAACCCCATATTGAATGAGCAGTTCTTC
CASSIRPNPILNEQFF
>many|TRBV20-1|TRBD2|TRBJ2-3
TGCAGTGCTAACCCCTTCCGGAGCGGGGGGAATACCCGCACAGATACGCAGTATTTT
CSANPFRSGGNTRTDTQYF
>.|TRBV27|TRBD2|TRBJ2-5
TGTGCCAGCAGTTCTTTCGGTAGCGGGAAACAAGAGACCCAGTACTTC
CASSSFGSGKQETQYF
>.|TRBV4-1|TRBD1|TRBJ2-1
TGCGCCAGCAGCCTTCGACAGGGGATACGGGAGCAGTTCTTC
CASSLRQGIREQFF
>.|TRBV5-1|.|TRBJ1-2
TGCGCCAGCAGCTTCGGGACGGGTGATGGCTACACCTTC
CASSFGTGDGYTF
>few|TRBV4-3|TRBD1|TRBJ1-1
TGCGCCAGCAGCCAAGTCCCGGGACAGGGGGTTAAAGCTTTCTTT
CASSQVPGQGVKAFF
>many|TRBV6-5|.|TRBJ1-3
TGTGCCAGCAGCTCCACCCGAAAGCGAACCGGCACCATATATTTT
CASSSTRKRTGTIYF
>few|TRBV11-3|.|TRBJ2-1
TGTGCCAGCAGTCCAAACAGGGAAAACTACAATGAGCAGTTCTTC
CASSPNRENYNEQFF
>.|TRBV29-1|.|TRBJ2-3
TGCAGTGAGACCGCTAACACAGATACGCAGTATTTT
CSETANTDTQYF